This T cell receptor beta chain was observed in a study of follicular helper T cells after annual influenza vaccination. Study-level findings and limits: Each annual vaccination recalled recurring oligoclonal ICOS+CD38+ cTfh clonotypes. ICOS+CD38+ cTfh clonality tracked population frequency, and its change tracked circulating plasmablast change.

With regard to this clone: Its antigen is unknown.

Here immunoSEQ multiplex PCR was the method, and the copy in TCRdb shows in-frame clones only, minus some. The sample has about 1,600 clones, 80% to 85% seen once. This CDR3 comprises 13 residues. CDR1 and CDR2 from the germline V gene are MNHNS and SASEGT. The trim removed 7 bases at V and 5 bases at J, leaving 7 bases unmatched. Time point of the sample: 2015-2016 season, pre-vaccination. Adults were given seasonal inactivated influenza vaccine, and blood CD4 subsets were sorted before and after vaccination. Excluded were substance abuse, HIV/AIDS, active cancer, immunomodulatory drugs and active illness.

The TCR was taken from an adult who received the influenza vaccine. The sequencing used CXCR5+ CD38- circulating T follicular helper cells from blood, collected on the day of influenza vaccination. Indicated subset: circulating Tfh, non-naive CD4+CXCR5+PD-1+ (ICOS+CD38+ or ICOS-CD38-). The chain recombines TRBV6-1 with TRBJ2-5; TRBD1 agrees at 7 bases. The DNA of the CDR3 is TGTGCCAGCACCGCTAAACAGGGGGAGACCCAGTACTTC. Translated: CASTAKQGETQYF.